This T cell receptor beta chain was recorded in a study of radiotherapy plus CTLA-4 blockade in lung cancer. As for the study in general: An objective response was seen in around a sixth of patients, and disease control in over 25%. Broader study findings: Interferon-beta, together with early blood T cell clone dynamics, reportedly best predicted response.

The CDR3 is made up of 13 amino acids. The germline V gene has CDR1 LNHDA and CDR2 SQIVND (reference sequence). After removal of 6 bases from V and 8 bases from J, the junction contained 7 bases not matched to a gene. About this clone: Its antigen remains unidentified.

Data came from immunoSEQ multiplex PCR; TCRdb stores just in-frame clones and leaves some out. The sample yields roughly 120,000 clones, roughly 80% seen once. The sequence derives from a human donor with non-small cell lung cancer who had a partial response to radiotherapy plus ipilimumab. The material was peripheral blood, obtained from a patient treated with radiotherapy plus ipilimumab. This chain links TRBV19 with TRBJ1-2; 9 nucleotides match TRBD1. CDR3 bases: TGTGCCAGTAGCCCGGACAGGGGTTACGGCTACACCTTC. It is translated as CASSPDRGYGYTF. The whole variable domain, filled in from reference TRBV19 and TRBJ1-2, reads DGGITQSPKYLFRKEGQNVTLSCEQNLNHDAMYWYRQDPGQGLRLIYYSQIVNDFQKGDIAEGYSVSREKKESFPLTVTSAQKNPTAFYLCASSPDRGYGYTFGSGTRLTVV.